This T cell receptor beta chain derives from a study of cytomegalovirus exposure and HLA in healthy donors. Concerning this clone itself: Antigen: not known.

This CDR3 comprises 16 residues. The V gene end was trimmed by 1 base and the J gene end by 4 bases; junction bases not matched to a gene: 5. From germline, CDR1 is SGDLS and CDR2 YYNGEE. Whole-study results and caveats: The dataset shows that most TCR sequences were rare, while some public TCRs occurred in many donors. In vitro, three CMV-associated chains proved specific for CMV antigens. Common viral pathogens seemed to be connected with several of the most significant clusters, according to a later analysis.

The PCR was carried out with 60 Vbeta primers and 13 Jbeta primers. Using immunoSEQ multiplex PCR, the repertoire was profiled, and TCRdb retains in-frame clones only, with some absent. This table has 200,000 to 250,000 clones, 85% to 90% appearing once. The sequenced sample was PBMCs. This chain uses TRBV9 with TRBJ2-1, with 10 bases identical to TRBD2. The TCR sequence derives from a woman younger than 30 in good health and CMV-seronegative. CDR3 protein: CASSVLERGGYNEQFF. CDR3 coding DNA: TGTGCCAGCAGCGTATTAGAGCGGGGGGGATACAATGAGCAGTTCTTC.